This is a list of T cell receptor beta chains from one sample in a study of blood T cell repertoires in COVID-19. Using immunoSEQ multiplex PCR, the repertoire was profiled, and TCRdb retains in-frame clones only, with some absent. The sample includes under 200,000 clones, 86% of them seen just once. The material sequenced was peripheral blood. All receptors derive from a woman aged 80 or over in a cohort sampled during active or convalescent COVID-19. Both conserved end residues are part of each CDR3. Each record gives: J gene, clone size, V gene, D gene, CDR3 protein, CDR3 DNA. A D gene is named only where the DNA matches it firmly. The size of a clone is reported for some rows only, either as once, few or many, or as a class for expanded clones.

TRBJ1-5	NA	TRBV6-2/TRBV6-3	NA	CASSSLRGKQPQHF	TGTGCCAGCAGTTCGCTTAGGGGCAAACAGCCCCAGCATTTT
TRBJ2-3	few	TRBV3-1/TRBV3-2	NA	CASSQPAGADTQYF	TGTGCCAGCAGCCAACCGGCGGGCGCAGATACGCAGTATTTT
TRBJ2-2	NA	TRBV10-2	TRBD2	CAGRASGGPNTGELFF	TGCGCCGGTCGGGCTAGCGGGGGCCCAAACACCGGGGAGCTGTTTTTT
TRBJ1-3	NA	TRBV5-1	NA	CASSLTGDSGNTIYF	TGCGCCAGCAGCTTGACCGGAGACTCTGGAAACACCATATATTTT
TRBJ1-5	NA	TRBV24-1	TRBD1	CATSDSGEMDRGPWGNQPQHF	TGTGCCACCAGTGATTCTGGGGAGATGGACAGGGGGCCGTGGGGCAATCAGCCCCAGCATTTT
TRBJ2-5	NA	TRBV6-6	TRBD2	CASSYPGTSGGKTQYF	TGTGCCAGCAGTTACCCGGGGACTAGCGGGGGAAAGACCCAGTACTTC
TRBJ2-1	once	TRBV7-9	NA	CASSLLGGTDNEQFF	TGTGCCAGCAGCCTACTGGGGGGAACGGACAATGAGCAGTTCTTC
TRBJ2-5	few	TRBV5-1	TRBD1	CASSPKGTGRSQETQYF	TGCGCCAGCAGCCCGAAAGGGACAGGACGTTCCCAAGAGACCCAGTACTTC
TRBJ2-7	NA	TRBV6-5	NA	CATRDSGAYEQYF	TGTGCCACGCGGGACAGTGGAGCCTACGAGCAGTACTTC
TRBJ2-1	NA	TRBV19	TRBD1	CASSTPRGHDNEQFF	TGTGCCAGTAGTACTCCCAGGGGGCACGACAATGAGCAGTTCTTC
TRBJ2-1	NA	TRBV5-4	TRBD1	CASSPGTGIRNEQFF	TGTGCCAGCAGCCCCGGGACAGGGATACGCAATGAGCAGTTCTTC
TRBJ2-5	NA	TRBV18	TRBD2	CASSPPGPSGYQETQYF	TGTGCCAGCTCACCACCGGGGCCTAGCGGATACCAAGAGACCCAGTACTTC
TRBJ1-2	NA	TRBV19	TRBD1	CASSSGQGGANYGYTF	TGTGCCAGTAGTAGTGGGCAGGGGGGAGCTAACTATGGCTACACCTTC
TRBJ1-1	once	TRBV19	TRBD1	CASSKGQGVNTEAFF	TGTGCCAGTAGTAAGGGACAGGGGGTGAACACTGAAGCTTTCTTT
TRBJ1-6	few	TRBV19	TRBD1	CATVGQGAFGGSPLHF	TGTGCCACCGTCGGACAGGGGGCATTCGGCGGTTCACCCCTCCACTTT
TRBJ1-2	NA	TRBV21-1	NA	CASSKARPPDQEPYGYTF	TGTGCCAGCAGCAAAGCTCGCCCACCAGACCAGGAACCCTATGGCTACACCTTC
TRBJ1-4	NA	TRBV18	TRBD1	CASSPSQGAQKLFF	TGTGCCAGCTCACCATCGCAGGGGGCCCAAAAACTGTTTTTT
TRBJ2-3	NA	TRBV28	TRBD2	CASLGLAGFYTDTQYF	TGTGCCAGCCTCGGACTAGCGGGGTTCTACACAGATACGCAGTATTTT
TRBJ2-1	NA	TRBV6-5	NA	CASSYRLASEQFF	TGTGCCAGCAGTTACCGGCTAGCATCTGAGCAGTTCTTC
TRBJ1-4	NA	TRBV19	NA	CASSIRLAGARIEKLFF	TGTGCCAGTAGTATCCGACTCGCGGGGGCGCGGATCGAAAAACTGTTTTTT
TRBJ2-1	NA	TRBV18	NA	CASSPRTGNNEQFF	TGTGCCAGCTCACCTCGGACGGGGAACAATGAGCAGTTCTTC
TRBJ1-3	NA	TRBV10-3	NA	CAISHDSSGNTIYF	TGTGCCATCAGTCATGACAGCTCTGGAAACACCATATATTTT
TRBJ2-1	NA	TRBV12-2	NA	CASRLAETRDSYNEQFF	TGTGCAAGTCGCTTAGCGGAAACGAGGGACAGTTACAATGAGCAGTTCTTC
TRBJ1-2	NA	TRBV5-4	TRBD1	CASSTGTGEHYGYTF	TGTGCCAGCAGCACTGGGACAGGGGAGCACTATGGCTACACCTTC
TRBJ2-1	NA	TRBV20-1	NA	CSASQGSYNEQFF	TGCAGTGCTAGTCAGGGCTCCTACAATGAGCAGTTCTTC